The 14 T cell receptor beta chains listed next were all sequenced from one sample in a study of identical twins. Via MiXCR, TCRdb re-called the 5' RACE reads, giving one row per CDR3 protein. This table has roughly 1,500,000 distinct CDR3 sequences, less than 35% appearing once. The sequenced sample consisted of cord blood. All receptors come from a newborn girl in good health.

This clonotype has a handful of counts. The rearrangement joins TRBV20-1 to TRBJ2-3; 8 nucleotides line up with TRBD1. CDR1 is DFQATT and CDR2 is SNEGSKA in the germline V gene (reference sequence). With V trimmed by 8 bases and J by 3 bases, 10 bases remained unmatched. This CDR3 contains 14 residues. The CDR3 DNA follows: TGCAGTCCGGCCAGGGGGCATCTAACAGATACGCAGTATTTT. Its translation: CSPARGHLTDTQYF.

V is TRBV9 and J is TRBJ2-5, with 12 bases matching TRBD2. This CDR3 contains 15 residues. V trimming: 3 bases; J trimming: 4 bases; junction bases outside the gene matches: 4. CDR1 is SGDLS, CDR2 YYNGEE, per germline. The CDR3 protein is CASSDASGRGETQYF. CDR3 nucleotide sequence: TGTGCCAGCAGCGACGCTAGCGGGAGGGGAGAGACCCAGTACTTC.

The chain is built from TRBV11-2 and TRBJ2-2; 14 nucleotides agree with TRBD2. J lost 6 bases, V lost 5 bases, and 11 bases had no gene match. Germline V lookup: CDR1 SGHAT, CDR2 FQNNGV. The CDR3 runs 18 residues. CDR3 residues: CASSLWTSGGSRAGELFF. CDR3 coding DNA: TGTGCCAGCAGCCTCTGGACTAGCGGGGGGTCAAGGGCCGGGGAGCTGTTTTTT.

The rearrangement joins TRBV11-2 to TRBJ2-1; a weak D match, TRBD1 (5 bases). This CDR3 region has 13 residues. The V and J ends lost 8 bases and 4 bases respectively, with 12 bases between them. CDR1 is SGHAT and CDR2 is FQNNGV in the germline V gene. The CDR3 DNA reads TGTGCCAGCGGGCCTCGACAGTACAATGAGCAGTTCTTC. It codes for CASGPRQYNEQFF.

There are many counts of this clonotype. V gene TRBV20-1 combines with J gene TRBJ1-2; 10 bases are a match to TRBD1. The germline gives CDR1 DFQATT, CDR2 SNEGSKA (reference sequence). This CDR3 has 14 residues. Trimming removed 4 bases from V and 5 bases from J; junction bases left unmatched: 7. The CDR3 spells CSANPRDRGYGYTF. CDR3 nucleotide sequence: TGCAGTGCTAACCCCCGGGACAGGGGTTATGGCTACACCTTC.

Only a few counts were recorded for this clonotype. The V call is TRBV7-9, the J call TRBJ1-2; 9 bases agree with TRBD1. The CDR3 length is 16 residues. The germline gives CDR1 SEHNR, CDR2 FQNEAQ (reference sequence). V was clipped by 1 base and J by 5 bases; unmatched bases: 8. The CDR3 loop reads CASSLGWDRDVYGYTF. The CDR3 region has the DNA TGTGCCAGCAGCTTAGGTTGGGACAGGGACGTTTATGGCTACACCTTC.

V and J are TRBV24-1 and TRBJ2-2, with unresolved D. The germline CDR1 and CDR2 sequences are KGHDR and SFDVKD. V was shortened by 5 bases and J by 1 base, with 10 bases between the two germline ends. The CDR3 contains 15 residues. DNA of the CDR3: TGTGCCACCAGTGGGTCGACACTGAACACCGGGGAGCTGTTTTTT. Translating gives CATSGSTLNTGELFF.

The gene calls are TRBV25-1 and TRBJ2-1; weak D call: TRBD1 (6 bases). The CDR3 contains 13 residues. V was pared by 7 bases and J by 4 bases, with 11 bases between. CDR1 is MGHDK, CDR2 SYGVNS, per germline. Written as DNA, the CDR3 is TGTGCCAGCACCCGCAGGGGTTACAATGAGCAGTTCTTC. It yields the protein CASTRRGYNEQFF.

This clonotype was picked up a small number of times. The V call is TRBV5-1, the J call TRBJ2-1; D may be TRBD1 (5 bases). The DNA end is more similar to TRBJ2-7, so the J call may be wrong. Germline values: CDR1 SGHRS, CDR2 YFSETQ. This CDR3 has 15 amino acids. CDR3 protein: CASSLAVTAYNEQYF. The CDR3 DNA follows: TGCGCCAGCAGCTTGGCCGTGACAGCCTACAATGAGCAGTACTTC.

This clonotype was seen repeatedly, ten times or more. This chain uses TRBV7-9 with TRBJ2-7; no definite D call. The CDR3 runs to 13 residues. Between the trimmed V and J ends, which lost 2 bases and 5 bases, there was a span of 10 bases. Germline CDR1 SEHNR, CDR2 FQNEAQ (reference sequence). This CDR3 is CASSLTVRDEQYF. CDR3 DNA: TGTGCCAGCAGCTTAACAGTCCGGGACGAGCAGTACTTC.

There are many counts of this clonotype. CDR3 amino acids: CSVGSRFTDTQYF. In DNA, the CDR3 is TGCAGCGTTGGTTCCCGCTTCACAGATACGCAGTATTTT. The V and J genes are TRBV29-1 and TRBJ2-3; D is uncertain. CDR3 length equals 13 residues. Between the trimmed V and J ends, which lost 4 bases and 2 bases, there was a span of 10 bases. Germline V gene lookup returns CDR1 SQVTM and CDR2 ANQGSEA.

This clonotype appeared a few times. The rearrangement links TRBV2 to TRBJ1-2; TRBD1 might be the D (5 bases). V lost 6 bases, J lost 13 bases, and 15 bases lay in between. The germline V gene has CDR1 SNHLY and CDR2 FYNNEI. The CDR3 sequence is 11 residues long. Written as DNA, the CDR3 is TGTGCCAGCAGGTCCCAGGGCCCACTCACCTTC. It encodes CASRSQGPLTF.

The V call is TRBV29-1, the J call TRBJ1-1, with D tentatively TRBD1 (5 bases). Germline V gives CDR1 SQVTM, CDR2 ANQGSEA. CDR3 length: 14 amino acids. V was clipped by 7 bases and J by 5 bases, with 20 bases between them. CDR3 sequence: CSACVGAQVTEAFF. DNA of the CDR3: TGCAGCGCATGCGTAGGGGCGCAGGTGACTGAAGCTTTCTTT.

The CDR3 region is CASSAVSGSGADTQYF. The CDR3 nucleotides are TGTGCCAGCAGCGCAGTTAGCGGGAGTGGGGCAGATACGCAGTATTTT. The rearrangement joins TRBV9 to TRBJ2-3; 9 nucleotides align to TRBD2. J gave up 4 bases and V 3 bases, and 9 bases lay outside the gene matches. The germline CDR1 and CDR2 sequences are SGDLS and YYNGEE. The CDR3 covers 16 residues.